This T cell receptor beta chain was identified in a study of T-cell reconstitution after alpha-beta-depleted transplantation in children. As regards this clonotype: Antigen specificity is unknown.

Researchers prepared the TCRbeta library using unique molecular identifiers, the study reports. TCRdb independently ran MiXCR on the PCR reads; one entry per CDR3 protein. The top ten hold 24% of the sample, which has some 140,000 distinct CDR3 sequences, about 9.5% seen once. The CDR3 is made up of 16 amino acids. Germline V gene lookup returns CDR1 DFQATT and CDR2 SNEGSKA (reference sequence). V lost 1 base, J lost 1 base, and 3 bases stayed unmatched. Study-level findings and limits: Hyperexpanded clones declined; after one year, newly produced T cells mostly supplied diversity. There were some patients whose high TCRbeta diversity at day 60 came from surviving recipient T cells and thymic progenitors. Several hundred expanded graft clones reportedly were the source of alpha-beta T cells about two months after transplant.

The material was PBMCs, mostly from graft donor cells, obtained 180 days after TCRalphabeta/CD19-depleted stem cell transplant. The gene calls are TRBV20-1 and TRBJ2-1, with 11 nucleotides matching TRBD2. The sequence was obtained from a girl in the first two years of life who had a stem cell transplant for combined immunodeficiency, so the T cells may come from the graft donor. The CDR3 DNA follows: TGCAGTGCTAGAGTTACTAGCGGGAGATCCTACAATGAGCAGTTCTTC. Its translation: CSARVTSGRSYNEQFF.